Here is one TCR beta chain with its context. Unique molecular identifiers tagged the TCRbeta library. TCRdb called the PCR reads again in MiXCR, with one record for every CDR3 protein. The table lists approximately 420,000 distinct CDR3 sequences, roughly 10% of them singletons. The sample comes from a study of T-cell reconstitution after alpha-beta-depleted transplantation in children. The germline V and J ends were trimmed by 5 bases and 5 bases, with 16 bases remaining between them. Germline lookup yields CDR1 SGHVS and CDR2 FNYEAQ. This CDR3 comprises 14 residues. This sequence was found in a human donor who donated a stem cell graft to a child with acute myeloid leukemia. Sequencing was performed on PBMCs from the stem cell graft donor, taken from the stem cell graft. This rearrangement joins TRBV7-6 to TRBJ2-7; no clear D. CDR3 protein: CASSPTRIYDEQYF. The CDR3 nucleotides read TGTGCCAGCAGCCCCACCCGTATCTACGACGAGCAGTACTTC.